Listed below are T cell receptor beta chains from one sample, sequenced in a study of OX40 agonist ivuxolimab in advanced cancers. Using immunoSEQ multiplex PCR, the repertoire was profiled, and TCRdb retains in-frame clones only, with some absent. Found here are tens of thousands of clones, around 76% of them singletons; the top ten hold 20% to 25%. The input for sequencing was CD4+ or CD8+ T cells sorted from blood, taken in a trial of the OX40 agonist ivuxolimab. The receptors were gathered from an adult with an advanced solid tumor such as melanoma, head and neck, liver or kidney cancer. CDR3s include the opening cysteine and the closing phenylalanine or tryptophan. A D gene is named only where the DNA matches it firmly. Size is omitted from some rows. Given values are once, few, many or a class for expanded clones.

cdr3_length,v_call,j_call,clone_size,d_call,cdr3_aa,cdr3_nt
13,TRBV4-1,TRBJ2-7,-,TRBD2,CASSRGGVSEQYF,TGCGCCAGCAGCCGCGGGGGAGTAAGCGAGCAGTACTTC
15,TRBV7-2,TRBJ2-1,-,TRBD2,CASSPTSGGYNEQFF,TGTGCCAGCAGCCCAACTAGCGGGGGATACAATGAGCAGTTCTTC
14,TRBV5-6,TRBJ1-2,-,-,CASSLVGGTYGYTF,TGTGCCAGCAGCTTGGTCGGAGGGACCTATGGCTACACCTTC
13,TRBV19,TRBJ1-1,-,-,CASSPDLNTEAFF,TGTGCCAGTAGTCCGGATCTGAACACTGAAGCTTTCTTT
14,TRBV27,TRBJ1-6,-,-,CASSFRQGSSPLHF,TGTGCCAGCAGTTTTAGGCAGGGGTCTTCACCCCTCCACTTT
12,TRBV11-2,TRBJ1-5,-,-,CASSQGGQPQHF,TGTGCCAGCAGCCAAGGAGGTCAGCCCCAGCATTTT
13,TRBV18,TRBJ2-5,-,-,CASLARSGETQYF,TGTGCCAGTCTCGCAAGGTCAGGAGAGACCCAGTACTTC
12,TRBV4-1,TRBJ1-4,-,-,CASSQVNEKLFF,TGCGCCAGCAGCCAAGTTAATGAAAAACTGTTTTTT
16,TRBV7-9,TRBJ1-4,once,TRBD1,CASSPPTGAGYEKLFF,TGTGCCAGCAGCCCTCCGACAGGGGCTGGGTATGAAAAACTGTTTTTT
14,TRBV27,TRBJ2-2,-,TRBD1,CATWGTGLTGELFF,TGTGCCACCTGGGGGACAGGGCTCACCGGGGAGCTGTTTTTT
16,TRBV7-6,TRBJ2-2,-,-,CASSERWGGQAGELFF,TGTGCCAGCAGCGAACGATGGGGAGGCCAGGCCGGGGAGCTGTTTTTT
15,TRBV9,TRBJ2-2,-,-,CASSAGGAAAGELFF,TGTGCCAGCAGCGCCGGAGGGGCGGCAGCCGGGGAGCTGTTTTTT
15,TRBV2,TRBJ2-7,-,-,CASSVDQGPVYEQYF,TGTGCCAGCAGTGTTGACCAGGGACCAGTTTACGAGCAGTACTTC
14,TRBV6-6,TRBJ2-5,-,-,CASSYGQGLETQYF,TGTGCCAGCAGTTACGGGCAGGGTTTGGAGACCCAGTACTTC
13,TRBV7-9,TRBJ2-7,few,-,CASRRGTAYEQYF,TGTGCCAGCAGACGAGGGACTGCTTACGAGCAGTACTTC
17,TRBV4-1,TRBJ2-7,-,TRBD1,CASSRSPGQGFGYEQYF,TGCGCCAGCAGCCGATCCCCGGGACAGGGATTTGGCTACGAGCAGTACTTC
14,TRBV5-4,TRBJ1-3,-,TRBD1,CASSLWTGGNTIYF,TGTGCCAGCAGCTTATGGACAGGGGGAAACACCATATATTTT
11,TRBV20-1,TRBJ2-7,-,-,CSASVSYEQYF,TGCAGTGCTAGTGTCTCCTACGAGCAGTACTTC
15,TRBV28,TRBJ2-1,once,TRBD2,CASSLLAGGRNEQFF,TGTGCCAGCAGTTTGCTAGCGGGAGGTCGGAATGAGCAGTTCTTC
16,TRBV7-9,TRBJ2-7,-,TRBD2,CASSMGLAGSSYEQYF,TGTGCCAGCAGCATGGGACTAGCGGGAAGCTCCTACGAGCAGTACTTC
12,TRBV6-5,TRBJ2-1,-,TRBD1,CASSYGTGEQFF,TGTGCCAGCAGTTACGGGACAGGGGAGCAGTTCTTC
18,TRBV14,TRBJ2-2,-,TRBD2,CASSQDRLTSGYTGELFF,TGTGCCAGCAGCCAAGATCGGTTGACTAGCGGCTACACCGGGGAGCTGTTTTTT
14,TRBV2,TRBJ1-1,-,-,CASSETGRNTEAFF,TGTGCCAGCAGTGAAACAGGGAGGAACACTGAAGCTTTCTTT
11,TRBV6-5,TRBJ2-7,-,-,CASSYSGEQYF,TGTGCCAGCAGTTACTCGGGCGAGCAGTACTTC
11,TRBV30,TRBJ1-2,-,-,CAWGRTIGYTF,TGTGCCTGGGGACGTACCATTGGCTACACCTTC
17,TRBV15,TRBJ2-2,few,-,CATSTRLQGQRTGELFF,TGTGCCACCAGCACAAGACTTCAGGGCCAGCGCACCGGGGAGCTGTTTTTT
13,TRBV9,TRBJ2-3,few,-,CASRPWGADTQYF,TGTGCCAGCAGACCCTGGGGGGCGGATACGCAGTATTTT
15,TRBV28,TRBJ1-1,-,-,CASSPLQAVGTEAFF,TGTGCCAGCAGCCCCCTACAGGCGGTAGGCACTGAAGCTTTCTTT
16,TRBV19,TRBJ2-3,once,-,CASRPIAALSTDTQYF,TGTGCCAGTAGGCCCATAGCGGCCCTTAGCACAGATACGCAGTATTTT
15,TRBV11-2,TRBJ1-1,-,-,CASSLGRGRATEAFF,TGTGCCAGCAGCTTAGGGAGGGGTCGGGCCACTGAAGCTTTCTTT
12,TRBV7-9,TRBJ2-3,-,TRBD2,CASSGVTDTQYF,TGCGCCAGCAGCGGGGTGACAGATACGCAGTATTTT
11,TRBV6-5,TRBJ2-7,-,-,CATGGQREQYF,TGTGCCACTGGGGGCCAGCGCGAGCAGTACTTC
16,TRBV6-1,TRBJ2-3,once,TRBD1,CASSDTRGHYTDTQYF,TGTGCCAGCAGTGACACTAGGGGGCATTACACAGATACGCAGTATTTT
17,TRBV9,TRBJ1-2,-,TRBD1,CASSAQRDRGRHYGYTF,TGTGCCAGCAGCGCTCAACGGGACAGGGGGCGGCACTATGGCTACACCTTC
14,TRBV6-6,TRBJ2-1,-,TRBD2,CASSPGTSRKGQFF,TGTGCCAGCAGCCCCGGGACTAGCAGAAAGGGGCAGTTCTTC
15,TRBV19,TRBJ1-6,-,-,CASSAYTVENSPLHF,TGTGCCAGTAGTGCCTATACCGTAGAGAATTCACCCCTCCACTTT
15,TRBV19,TRBJ1-5,-,TRBD1,CASSIQGDSNQPQHF,TGTGCCAGTAGTATACAGGGGGATAGCAATCAGCCCCAGCATTTT
14,TRBV2,TRBJ2-7,once,TRBD2,CASMPAAGGYEQYF,TGTGCCAGCATGCCCGCAGCGGGGGGCTACGAGCAGTACTTC
12,TRBV30,TRBJ2-7,-,-,CAWSLSSYEQYF,TGTGCCTGGAGTCTTAGCTCCTACGAGCAGTACTTC
13,TRBV6-1,TRBJ1-2,-,-,CASRSFELYGYTF,TGTGCCAGCAGAAGCTTTGAGCTTTATGGCTACACCTTC
15,TRBV7-8,TRBJ2-1,once,TRBD2,CASSSSGNPYNEQFF,TGTGCCAGCAGCTCGAGCGGGAACCCCTACAATGAGCAGTTCTTC
15,TRBV28,TRBJ1-4,-,TRBD1,CASSENRGVHEKLFF,TGTGCCAGCAGCGAGAACAGGGGGGTGCATGAAAAACTGTTTTTT
19,TRBV27,TRBJ2-1,-,TRBD2,CASSLPPVRLAGGRNEQFF,TGTGCCAGCAGTTTACCCCCAGTGAGACTAGCGGGGGGCCGCAATGAGCAGTTCTTC
12,TRBV28,TRBJ1-5,-,-,CASGSLNQPQHF,TGTGCCAGCGGATCCCTAAATCAGCCCCAGCATTTT
16,TRBV10-3,TRBJ1-2,-,-,CAITTRAADFNYGYTF,TGTGCCATCACTACAAGGGCGGCAGACTTTAACTATGGCTACACCTTC
14,TRBV30,TRBJ2-7,-,-,CAWSSLKGGYEQYF,TGTGCCTGGAGTTCCCTAAAGGGGGGCTACGAGCAGTACTTC
10,TRBV29-1,TRBJ2-5,-,-,CSVGRETQYF,TGCAGCGTTGGCCGGGAGACCCAGTACTTC
11,TRBV28,TRBJ1-2,medium-sized,-,CASASTRGYTF,TGTGCCAGCGCTTCCACTCGTGGCTACACCTTC
11,TRBV6-1,TRBJ2-7,few,-,CASRTYYEQYF,TGTGCCAGCAGAACCTACTACGAGCAGTACTTC
11,TRBV14,TRBJ1-2,-,-,CASSQGGGYTF,TGTGCCAGCAGCCAGGGCGGGGGCTACACCTTC
15,TRBV5-4,TRBJ2-1,-,TRBD1,CASSFRQGTYNEQFF,TGTGCCAGCAGCTTTAGACAGGGAACCTACAATGAGCAGTTCTTC